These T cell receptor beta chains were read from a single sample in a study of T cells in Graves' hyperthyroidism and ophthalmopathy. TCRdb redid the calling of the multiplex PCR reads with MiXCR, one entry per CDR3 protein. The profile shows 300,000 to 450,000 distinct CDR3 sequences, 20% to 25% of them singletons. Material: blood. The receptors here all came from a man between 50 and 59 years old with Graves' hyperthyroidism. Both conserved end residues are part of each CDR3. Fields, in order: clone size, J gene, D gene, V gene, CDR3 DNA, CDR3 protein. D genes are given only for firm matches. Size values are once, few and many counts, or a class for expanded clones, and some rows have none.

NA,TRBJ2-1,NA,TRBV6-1,TGTGCCAGCAGTCGTCCGGGAGAGCGGGCTGAGCAGTTCTTC,CASSRPGERAEQFF
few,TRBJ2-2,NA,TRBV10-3,TGTGCCATCGCCGGGCCCACCGGGGAGCTGTTTTTT,CAIAGPTGELFF
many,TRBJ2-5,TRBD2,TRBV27,TGTGCCAGCAGTTCGAAGTCCGGGACTAGCGGGAGAGAGACCCAGTACTTC,CASSSKSGTSGRETQYF
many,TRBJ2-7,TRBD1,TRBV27,TGTGCCAGCAGTAGCGGGACAGGGATCTACGAGCAGTACTTC,CASSSGTGIYEQYF
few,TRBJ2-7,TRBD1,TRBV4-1,TGCGCCAGCAGCCTCGGGACAGGGCAAGACGAGCAGTACTTC,CASSLGTGQDEQYF
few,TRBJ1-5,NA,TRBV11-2,TGTGCCAGCAGCGTAGGGCCGGGCAATCAGCCCCAGCATTTT,CASSVGPGNQPQHF
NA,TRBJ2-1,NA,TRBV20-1,TGCAGTGCTACCACGAATGAGCAGTTCTTC,CSATTNEQFF
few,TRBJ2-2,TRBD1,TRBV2,TGTGCCAGCAGTGAAATAGGGGGCCGTAACACCGGGGAGCTGTTTTTT,CASSEIGGRNTGELFF
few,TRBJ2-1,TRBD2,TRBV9,TGTGCCAGCAGCCTTAGCGGGAGCGGGTCCTACAATGAGCAGTTCTTC,CASSLSGSGSYNEQFF
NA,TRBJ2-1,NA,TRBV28,TGTGCCAGCACTCCCCTGGGTAGCGGATCCTACAATGAGCAGTTCTTC,CASTPLGSGSYNEQFF
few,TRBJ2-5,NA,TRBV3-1,TGTGCCAGCAGCTGGGGGGGGGCGGAGACCCAGTACTTC,CASSWGGAETQYF
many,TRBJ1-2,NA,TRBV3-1,TGTGCCAGCAGCCACCGAGAGTCGGGAAATGGCTATGGCTACACCTTC,CASSHRESGNGYGYTF
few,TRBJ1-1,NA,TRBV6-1,TGTGCCGCCGTCGAGAGAGCTTGGGGGACTGAAGCTTTCTTT,CAAVERAWGTEAFF
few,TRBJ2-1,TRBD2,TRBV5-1,TGCGCCAGCAGCCAGTCGGGACTAGCGACCGTCGGGCCCTACAATGAGCAGTTCTTC,CASSQSGLATVGPYNEQFF
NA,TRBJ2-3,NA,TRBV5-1,TGCGCCAGCAGCTTCCTAGAAAGCACAGATACGCAGTATTTT,CASSFLESTDTQYF
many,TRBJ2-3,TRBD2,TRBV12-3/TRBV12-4,TGTGCCAGCAGTTCGAGGACTGCCTTTAGGACTAGCGTTAGCACAGATACGCAGTATTTT,CASSSRTAFRTSVSTDTQYF
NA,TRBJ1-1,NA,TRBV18,TGTGCCAGCTCACCCTGGACAGAGAACACTGAAGCTTTCTTT,CASSPWTENTEAFF
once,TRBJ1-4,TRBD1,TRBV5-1,TGCGCCAGCAGCTCGACAGGGGGCGGTGATGAAAAACTGTTTTTT,CASSSTGGGDEKLFF
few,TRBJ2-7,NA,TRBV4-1,TGCGCCAGCGGACAGCTTTTTTACGAGCAGTACTTC,CASGQLFYEQYF
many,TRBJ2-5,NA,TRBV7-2,TGTGCCAGCAGCTTCTGGGGACGTGGGGAGACCCAGTACTTC,CASSFWGRGETQYF
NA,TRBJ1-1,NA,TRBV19,TGTGCCAGTAGTGGGCAGCAGGTCTCTGAAGCTTTCTTT,CASSGQQVSEAFF
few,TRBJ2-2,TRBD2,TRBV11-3,TGTGCCAGCAGCTTGTCTAGCGGGAGTTTGGCCGGGGAGCTGTTTTTT,CASSLSSGSLAGELFF
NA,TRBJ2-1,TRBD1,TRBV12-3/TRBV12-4,TGTGCCAGCAGCCCACAGGGGGCTTATGGTGAGCAGTTCTTC,CASSPQGAYGEQFF
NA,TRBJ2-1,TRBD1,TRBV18,TGTGCCAGCTCACCACCGGGTACAGGGGGACGCTACAATGAGCAGTTCTTC,CASSPPGTGGRYNEQFF
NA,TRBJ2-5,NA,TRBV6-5,TGTGCCAGCAGTTTAGGGGGGCCAGGGGAGACCCAGTACTTC,CASSLGGPGETQYF
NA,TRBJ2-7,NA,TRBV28,TGTGCCAGCAGCCAAGGGGGGCGGGAGCAGTACTTC,CASSQGGREQYF
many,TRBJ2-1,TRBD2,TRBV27,TGTGCCAGCAGTTTCGAATGGACTAGCGGTCCCTACAATGAGCAGTTCTTC,CASSFEWTSGPYNEQFF
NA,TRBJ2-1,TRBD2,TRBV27,TGTGCCAGCAGTTTATTGGGACTAGCGGGAGCGATCTACAATGAGCAGTTCTTC,CASSLLGLAGAIYNEQFF
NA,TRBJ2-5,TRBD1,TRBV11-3,TGTGCCAGCAGCTTGGTCAGGACAGGGGAAGGGACCCAGTACTTC,CASSLVRTGEGTQYF
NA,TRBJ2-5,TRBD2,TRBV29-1,TGCAGCGTTGACGTAGCGGGAGTCGGAGAGACCCAGTACTTC,CSVDVAGVGETQYF
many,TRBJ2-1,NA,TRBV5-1,TGCGCCAGCAGCTTGGTCCGTGGACAGACTGGGAATGAGCAGTTCTTC,CASSLVRGQTGNEQFF
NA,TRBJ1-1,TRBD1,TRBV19,TGTGCCAGTAAGACGAAGCGGACAGGTCGGACTGAAGCTTTCTTT,CASKTKRTGRTEAFF
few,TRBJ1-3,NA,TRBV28,TGTGCCAGCACCTCTTGGGAATCTGGAAACACCATATATTTT,CASTSWESGNTIYF